The entry below describes one T cell receptor (beta chain). Its specificity is not known. This entry comes from a study of shared clonotypes between healthy human individuals. Turning to the study itself: The study enrolled a couple of women and three men aged 18 to 49. CD4 naive and memory got three plates each, CD8 naive two, CD8 memory one. Study-level results: Despite large depth, sorted-subset datasets appeared incompletely sequenced. Non-shared clonotypes showed lower generation probabilities than clonotypes common to all four donors.

Only in-frame clones appear in the TCRdb table, and some are missing; sequencing was by immunoSEQ multiplex PCR. The repertoire consists of around 1.1 million clones, with 78% occurring once and the leading ten covering 0.5% to 0.65%. The sequenced sample was memory CD4+ T cells from PBMCs. Subset meaning: CD45RA-negative fraction. The receptor was isolated from a man between 18 and 35 years old in good health. Some clones in this sample may be carry-over from other donors' samples.

CDR3 loop: CASSNQLPNSGNTIYF. The CDR3 DNA sequence: TGTGCCAGCTCAAACCAACTCCCTAACTCTGGAAACACCATATATTTT. This rearrangement joins TRBV18 to TRBJ1-3; D gene ambiguous. Germline V gives CDR1 KGHSH, CDR2 LQKENI. Trimming removed 5 bases from V and 0 bases from J, with 14 bases in between. This CDR3 contains 16 residues.